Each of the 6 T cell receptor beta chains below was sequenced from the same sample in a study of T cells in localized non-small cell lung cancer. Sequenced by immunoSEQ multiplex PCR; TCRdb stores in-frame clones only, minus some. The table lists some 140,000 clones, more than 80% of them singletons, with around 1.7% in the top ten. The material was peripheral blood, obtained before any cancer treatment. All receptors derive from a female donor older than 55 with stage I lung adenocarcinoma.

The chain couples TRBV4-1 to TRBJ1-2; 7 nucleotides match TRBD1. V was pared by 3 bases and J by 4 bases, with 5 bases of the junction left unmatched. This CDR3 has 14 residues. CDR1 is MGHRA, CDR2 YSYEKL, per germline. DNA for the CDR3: TGCGCCAGCAGCCAGGCGACAGGGTCCTATGGCTACACCTTC. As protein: CASSQATGSYGYTF.

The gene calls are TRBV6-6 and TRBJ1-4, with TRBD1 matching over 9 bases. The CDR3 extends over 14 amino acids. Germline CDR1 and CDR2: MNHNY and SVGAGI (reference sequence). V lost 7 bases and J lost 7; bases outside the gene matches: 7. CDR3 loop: CASTRQGGGEKLFF. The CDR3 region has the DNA TGTGCCAGCACCAGACAGGGGGGCGGTGAAAAACTGTTTTTT.

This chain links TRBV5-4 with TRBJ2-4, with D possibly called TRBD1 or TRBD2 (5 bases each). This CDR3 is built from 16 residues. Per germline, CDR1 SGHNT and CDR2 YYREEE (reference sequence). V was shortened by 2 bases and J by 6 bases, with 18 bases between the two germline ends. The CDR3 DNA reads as TGTGCCAGCAGCTTCGCGCGCCAGGGTGGGGGAAACATTCAGTACTTC. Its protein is CASSFARQGGGNIQYF.

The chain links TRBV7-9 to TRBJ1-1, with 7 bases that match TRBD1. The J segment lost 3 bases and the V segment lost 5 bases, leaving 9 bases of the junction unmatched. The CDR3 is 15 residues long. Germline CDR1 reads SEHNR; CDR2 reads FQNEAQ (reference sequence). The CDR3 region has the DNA TGTGCCAGCAGCGTCCTGACAGGGTCCCACACTGAAGCTTTCTTT. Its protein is CASSVLTGSHTEAFF.

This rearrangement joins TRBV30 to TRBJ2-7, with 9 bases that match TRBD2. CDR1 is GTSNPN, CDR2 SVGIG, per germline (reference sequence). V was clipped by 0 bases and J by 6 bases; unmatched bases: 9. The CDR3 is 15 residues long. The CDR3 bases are TGTGCCTGGAGTGTATTGAGGCGGGAGGGGGGCGAGCAGTACTTC. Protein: CAWSVLRREGGEQYF.

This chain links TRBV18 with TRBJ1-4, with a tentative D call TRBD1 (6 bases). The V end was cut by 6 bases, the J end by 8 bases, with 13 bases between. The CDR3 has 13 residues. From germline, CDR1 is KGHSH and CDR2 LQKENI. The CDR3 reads CASSGTSDEKLFF. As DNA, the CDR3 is TGTGCCAGCTCCGGGACATCCGACGAAAAACTGTTTTTT. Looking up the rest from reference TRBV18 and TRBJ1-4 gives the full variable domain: NAGVMQNPRHLVRRRGQEARLRCSPMKGHSHVYWYRQLPEEGLKFMVYLQKENIIDESGMPKERFSAEFPKEGPSILRIQQVVRGDSAAYFCASSGTSDEKLFFGSGTQLSVL.